The T cell receptor (beta chain) under discussion was sequenced for a study of T cell responses to AZD1222 COVID-19 vaccine. Sequenced by immunoSEQ multiplex PCR; TCRdb stores in-frame clones only, minus some. The sample consists of 150,000 or so clones, 75% to 95% of them appearing once. Note on this clone: Its antigen is as yet unknown.

Germline assignment: CDR1 SGHNT and CDR2 YENEEA. V was trimmed by 5 bases and J by 5 bases, leaving 15 bases between them. The CDR3 is made up of 14 amino acids. Points from the study as a whole: Donors were largely white British and mainly female; clonal diversity was possibly underestimated. Vaccine-related CD4 TCRs covered spike, predominating at 160-218 and 743-854. The study sampled repertoires only after the peak T cell response. Two AZD1222 administrations were followed by greater Spike-specific TCR breadth and depth.

This rearrangement joins TRBV11-3 to TRBJ2-5; D is possibly TRBD2 (6 bases). The receptor was isolated from an adult in good health. The input for sequencing was peripheral blood, taken on day 0 of AZD1222 vaccination. The CDR3 sequence: CASSKSGGGETQYF. The CDR3 DNA reads as TGTGCCAGCAGCAAGAGTGGTGGGGGGGAGACCCAGTACTTC.